The clone carrying this TCR beta chain was seen more than once but under ten times. MiXCR was run by TCRdb on the 5' RACE reads, yielding one entry per CDR3 protein. The sample shows 65,000 to 100,000 distinct CDR3 sequences, about 13% of them seen only once. Germline values: CDR1 SGHTA, CDR2 FQGNSA. The germline V and J ends were trimmed by 4 bases and 5 bases, with 22 bases remaining between them. The CDR3 runs to 17 residues. This sample was taken from a study of T-cell memory formation after mild COVID-19. Sequenced: PBMCs or a T cell subset sorted from them (not recorded which). The rearrangement links TRBV7-2 to TRBJ2-3, with D perhaps matching TRBD1 or TRBD2 (5 bases each). The sequence was obtained from a young man who had mild COVID-19 (a few samples of this study predate the infection). Cell type and time point are not known. The CDR3 loop reads CASSYHRDAYFRDTQYF. The CDR3 bases are TGTGCCAGCAGCTACCACCGGGACGCGTATTTCCGAGATACGCAGTATTTT.